Listed here is a single T cell receptor beta chain. This clone came up a few times. The antigen it binds to is not known. Base-call qualities are not available, and no considerably larger clone is one nucleotide away. In total, approximately 610 healthy bone marrow donors made up the cohort. All cohort members were sampled while nominally healthy, although unrecorded immune exposures were likely present. The donor was CMV seronegative and was included in the group of a few hundred seronegative cohort members. Every donor gave a peripheral blood sample, and the peripheral blood mononuclear cells from that sample were used for TCR beta sequencing. Genomic DNA was extracted from the blood cell samples with the Qiagen DNeasy Blood Extraction Kit. The entry originates in a study of cytomegalovirus exposure and HLA in healthy donors (dated 2017 in TCRdb). General notes on the study: According to an earlier analysis of 450 to 650 of the donors, about 180 million T cells yielded over 90 million unique TCR beta sequences and about 300 Gb of sequence data. An early release covering over 500 HLA-typed donors comprised roughly 300 gigabases of sequencing data and around 85 million unique TCR sequences. Of the 350 to 400 genotyped donors, 81% fell in the genetic ancestry cluster associated with self-reported Caucasian donors. The study aimed to test whether cataloging public T cell receptors could reveal signatures of past pathogen exposure. The T cell repertoires of 666 subjects were profiled by immunosequencing and related to cytomegalovirus serostatus. Besides the first cohort of around 670 subjects, a separate validation cohort made up of 120 different subjects was used. The study combined high-throughput TCR immunosequencing, statistical association of individual TCRs with disease status, and machine learning to predict cytomegalovirus infection status. A later analysis re-examined previously published TCR beta repertoires from 610 or so donors and added high-resolution HLA genotyping to investigate patterns of TCR occurrence. In the later analysis, no new phenotypic data were used to find candidate immune exposures; instead, reliance was placed on TCR beta sequences and their occurrence across donors. An earlier analysis of roughly 580 of the donors used high-throughput TCR beta sequencing to judge whether each TCR beta V gene segment behaved as functional or pseudogenic. Alongside the repertoire data, information on donor age, sex, ethnicity and CMV serostatus was compiled. A later genetic analysis used genome-wide SNP genotypes for about 65% of the 666 donors, treating that subset as a discovery cohort. Every repertoire in the discovery cohort had been generated on one and the same sequencing platform. Both class I and class II loci were covered by HLA typing, at four-digit resolution. Typing coverage differed by locus: A, B, C, DRB1 and DQB1 were typed in about 629-630 donors, DQA1 in approximately 520, DPA1 in roughly 590, and DPB1 in roughly 450. Four to six DR-DQ haplotypes were handled as single units for association and clustering, since linkage in the cohort was strong. On average, about 200,000 unique TCR beta nucleotide sequences were sequenced per donor among 300 to 500 genotyped donors of the cohort, with roughly a sixth of those sequences being non-productive.

General conclusions and limits of the study: Correlated functional status among segregating V segments might be attributable to linkage disequilibrium, but an unknown experimental factor could not be ruled out. According to the authors, the approach could potentially be generalized to other disease states and immunological phenotypes. While some public TCRs were present in many individuals, most TCR sequences turned up only very rarely across donors. A further reported finding was that TCR beta sequences accurately predicted the HLA-A and HLA-B alleles for most subjects in the first cohort. When HLA alleles, especially DR and DQ, strongly co-occurred, attributing TCR associations to individual alleles was difficult. A cluster of highly shared sequence variants was judged likely to represent a technical artifact of the sequencing pipeline. In an earlier analysis of around 500 of the donors, most TCR beta V segments appeared in productive rearrangements about 87% or about 30% of the time, broadly matching IMGT annotations. Some IMGT-functional V segments, including TRBV6-2 and TRBV6-3, could not be distinguished by the 87-base-pair reads and were therefore excluded. The only immune exposure information available for the cohort was CMV serostatus. Cytomegalovirus status was reported to be diagnosed by the classifier with high specificity and sensitivity in both the original and validation cohorts. In a later analysis, HLA-associated TCR beta chains showed more clonal expansion and lower generation probabilities than non-associated chains that were equally common. At a false discovery rate of 0.05, a later analysis linked some 17,000 TCR beta sequences to specific HLA alleles. In vitro tests confirmed that three of the cytomegalovirus-associated TCR beta chains recognize cytomegalovirus antigens. Presence/absence analyses assumed roughly uniform sequencing depth across donors, an assumption that may not hold. HLA typing was unavailable for some donors at each locus, so association tests used only the typed subset. Compared with the approximately 710-donor mean, donors in an Asian-associated ancestry cluster had fewer N-insertions in productive TCRs, according to a later genetic analysis. A later analysis found that TCR association rates varied across HLA loci, with DRB1 alleles showing the most associated TCRs and HLA-C alleles the fewest. Only TCR beta chains were sequenced in this cohort, and the absence of alpha or paired-chain data limited detectable features. A later genetic analysis associated a missense DCLRE1C variant with V-gene and J-gene trimming of TCR beta chains, and an independent cohort replicated the association. Several of the top co-occurrence clusters appeared to be linked to parvovirus B19, influenza, CMV and Epstein-Barr virus, according to a later analysis. According to a later analysis, most CMV-associated TCR beta chains appeared to be HLA-restricted, and the HLA associations seemed to be driven largely by CMV exposure. Because counts were too low, 15 or so rarely observed V segments, including chromosome 9 orphons, were excluded from the earlier analysis of some 590 of the donors. In the study, 164 TCR beta chains were listed as associated with cytomegalovirus.

Library creation used the immunoSEQ multiplex PCR assay. For the multiplex PCR, a mixture combining 60 forward primers for TCR Vbeta segments and 13 reverse primers for TCR Jbeta segments was used. A multiplex PCR assay on genomic DNA amplified the CDR3 region of rearranged TCR beta genes. The Illumina HiSeq System was used to sequence the amplified TCR beta libraries as 87-base-pair reads. The authors' pipeline ran thus. A later analysis tallied roughly 78 million unique TCR beta chains across the approximately 670 repertoires, and approximately 12 million of those chains were shared by two or more donors. Raw reads were error-corrected and collapsed into unique sequences by a nearest-neighbor algorithm in which closely related sequences were merged to remove PCR and sequencing errors. Alignment of CDR3 sequences to IMGT reference sequences was used to assign V, D and J gene segments. For a sequence to be retained, a match of at least six nucleotides to both a V gene segment and a J gene segment was required. A rearrangement counted as productive if the CDR3 had no stop codons and remained in frame with V and J, and every other rearrangement counted as non-productive. Following IMGT convention, CDR3 was defined as the stretch from the second conserved V-encoded cysteine to the conserved J-encoded phenylalanine. The earlier analysis of roughly 590 of the donors excluded sequences that lacked an unambiguous match to a single V gene segment. An earlier analysis of fewer than 650 of the donors classified V segments as functional when productive rearrangements were above 56.7% and as segregating when the standard deviation between donors was above 5%. A statistical classification framework was built for diagnosing cytomegalovirus status from the catalog of TCR beta chain sequences. In a later analysis, V and J genes were assigned by comparing TCR nucleotide sequences against IMGT/GENE-DB human TR gene sequences. Using the TCRdist pipeline, a later analysis assigned CDR3 sequences along with most-parsimonious VDJ recombination scenarios. In a later analysis, each TCR beta chain was defined by its CDR3 amino acid sequence together with its V-gene family, and reads lacking a unique V-gene family were excluded. As a way to deal with suspected cross-contamination and a sequencing artifact, a later analysis dropped 640 or so nucleotide sequences that were highly shared and had low generation probability. A later analysis calculated a clonal expansion index for each public chain from normalized within-repertoire ranks of inferred template counts. A later analysis computed generation probabilities with a VDJ recombination model fitted to out-of-frame rearrangements, and checked the results against IGoR. Hypergeometric tests were used in a later analysis to score TCR-TCR, TCR-HLA and TCR-CMV co-occurrence, with a repertoire-size bias correction applied to the TCR pairs. To estimate false discovery rates, a later analysis permuted the HLA or CMV assignments 20 times. In a later analysis, co-occurring TCRs were grouped with DBSCAN, and TCRdist sequence similarity was added when clustering was performed within HLA-allele-positive subsets. Repertoires with fewer than 30,000 or more than 120,000 public chains were left out of co-occurrence clustering, as were five repertoires with anomalous nucleotide sharing. What TCRdb holds here is the immuneACCESS table cut down to in-frame rearrangements. Part of the clones is not present; checked against another copy, under half of the missing clones reflect an unresolved V gene, and the others are unexplained. V and J calls and clone size are given by that table; D and trimming were obtained from the DNA. The sample includes over 100,000 clones, with about four fifths observed a single time. About 1% of the sample is taken by the ten largest.

From cysteine to phenylalanine, the CDR3 is 11 amino acids long. The sequence is cut down to CDR3 DNA, 33 bases in frame from base 1. Trimming accounts for 5 bases at V and 14 bases at J, while the number of junction bases matched to no gene is 5. The germline V gene (reference sequence) yields SEHNR for CDR1 and FQNEAQ for CDR2. The sample was PBMCs. This sequence uses TRBV7-9 and TRBJ2-5; TRBD2 lines up with 10 middle nucleotides. The sequence was obtained from a male donor in good health and CMV-seronegative. The DNA is as follows: TGTGCCAGCAGCCCGGGACTAGCGACTTACTTC. It specifies CASSPGLATYF.